A selection of T cell receptor beta chains follows, all from one sample in a study of T-cell reconstitution after alpha-beta-depleted transplantation in children. TCRdb re-called the PCR reads with MiXCR, one entry per CDR3 protein. This sample has about 300,000 distinct CDR3 sequences, with around 10% found just once. Sequenced here: PBMCs, sampled before TCRalphabeta/CD19-depleted stem cell transplant. These receptor sequences come from a boy under three years old with acute myeloid leukemia, due to receive a stem cell transplant. The CDR3 runs from the conserved cysteine through the conserved F or W. The D gene is left open where the match is weak. Part of the rows lack a size; the others show once, few, many or a class for expanded clones.

J,size,D,V,DNA,CDR3
TRBJ2-3,few,TRBD2,TRBV7-3,TGTGCCAGCAGCGCCGGGACTAGCGGGACCCATACGCAGTATTTT,CASSAGTSGTHTQYF
TRBJ2-6,many,TRBD1,TRBV7-2,TGTGCCAGCAGCTCCCGACAGGGTGCTCTCTCTGGGGCCAACGTCCTGACTTTC,CASSSRQGALSGANVLTF
TRBJ2-1,few,NA,TRBV28,TGTGCCAGCAGTTTATGCTTCCCCATCGGGACCGGACGAGATGGACGGAACAATGAGCAGTTCTTC,CASSLCFPIGTGRDGRNNEQFF
TRBJ2-4,many,TRBD1,TRBV7-2,TGTGCCAGCAGCTCACGGACAGGGGTGGTCATTCAGTACTTC,CASSSRTGVVIQYF
TRBJ2-3,many,TRBD1,TRBV28,TGTGCCAGCAGCGCAGGGACAGGGCGTTTAGTCGATACGCAGTATTTT,CASSAGTGRLVDTQYF
TRBJ2-1,many,TRBD2,TRBV12-3/TRBV12-4,TGTGCCAGCAGGGCTAGCGGGACCTACAATGAGCAGTTCTTC,CASRASGTYNEQFF
TRBJ2-7,many,TRBD1,TRBV4-3,TGTGCCAGCAGCCAGGACAGGGGATCCTACGAGCAGTACTTC,CASSQDRGSYEQYF
TRBJ1-2,many,TRBD1,TRBV12-3/TRBV12-4,TGTGCCAGCAGTTCGGGACAGTCCTATGGCTACACCTTC,CASSSGQSYGYTF
TRBJ2-3,many,TRBD2,TRBV7-2,TGTGCCAGCAGCTTACTTCGCGGGGGGGCCACAGATACGCAGTATTTT,CASSLLRGGATDTQYF
TRBJ2-6,NA,TRBD1,TRBV18,TGTGCCAGCTCACCCCTTCCGCCGGGACAGGGACCCTCTGGGGCCAACGTCCTGACTTTC,CASSPLPPGQGPSGANVLTF
TRBJ2-3,many,TRBD2,TRBV5-1,TGCGCCAGCTCCCGGGTTGCCGGGGGGGCGACAGATACGCAGTATTTT,CASSRVAGGATDTQYF
TRBJ2-7,NA,TRBD2,TRBV10-2,TGCGCCAGCAGTGATTGGACTAGCGGGAGTTTCGAGCAGTACTTC,CASSDWTSGSFEQYF
TRBJ2-3,many,TRBD1,TRBV7-8,TGTGCCAGCAGCTTAGCGCGTACAGGGGGCACAGATACGCAGTATTTT,CASSLARTGGTDTQYF
TRBJ2-5,NA,NA,TRBV6-1,TGTGCCAGCAGTAGCCGACAGTCAACCCCAGGGGCCCAGTACTTC,CASSSRQSTPGAQYF
TRBJ1-1,NA,NA,TRBV18,TGTGCCAGCTCACCACGGGACCTTCCCCGGCACATGAACACTGAAGCTTTCTTT,CASSPRDLPRHMNTEAFF
TRBJ2-7,many,NA,TRBV3-1,TGTGCCAGCAGCCAAAACACTCCCTTTGCCGAGCAGTACTTC,CASSQNTPFAEQYF
TRBJ2-7,few,TRBD1,TRBV19,TGTGCCAGTAGTATGGGGACAGGAGTCTACGAGCAGTACTTC,CASSMGTGVYEQYF
TRBJ2-7,NA,TRBD1,TRBV12-3/TRBV12-4,TGTGCCAGCAGTTCGGGACAGTCCTACGAGCGGTACTTC,CASSSGQSYERYF
TRBJ2-5,NA,TRBD1,TRBV20-1,TGCAGTGCTAGTCGGGTGGGGCCCAATCCGGGACAGGGGCCGAAGACCCAGTACTTC,CSASRVGPNPGQGPKTQYF
TRBJ2-3,many,NA,TRBV28,TGTGCCAGCAGTTCCCTAGGAGGGGCAGTTTGGACAGATACGCAGTATTTT,CASSSLGGAVWTDTQYF